The 22 T cell receptor beta chains below all came from one sample that was sequenced in a study of cytomegalovirus exposure and HLA in healthy donors. A multiplex PCR was run with 60 Vbeta primers and 13 Jbeta primers. The table came from immunoSEQ multiplex PCR; TCRdb's copy has only in-frame clones and leaves some out. This sample has roughly 80,000 clones, with 65% to 85% found just once. Sequenced input: PBMCs. The receptors here all came from a woman in her forties or fifties in good health and CMV-seronegative.

This chain joins TRBV2 and TRBJ2-5, with 8 bases identical to TRBD1. This CDR3 is built from 15 residues. Per the germline V gene, CDR1 is SNHLY and CDR2 is FYNNEI. V lost 5 bases and J lost 5; bases outside the gene matches: 10. CDR3 nucleotides: TGTGCCAGCAGTTACACACCGACAGGGGACGAGACCCAGTACTTC. Its protein is CASSYTPTGDETQYF. Filled out from reference TRBV2 and TRBJ2-5, the complete variable domain reads EPEVTQTPSHQVTQMGQEVILRCVPISNHLYFYWYRQILGQKVEFLVSFYNNEISEKSEIFDDQFSVERPDGSNFTLKIRSTKLEDSAMYFCASSYTPTGDETQYFGPGTRLLVL.

V is TRBV4-1 and J is TRBJ1-5; tentatively, D is TRBD1 (5 bases). CDR1 is MGHRA and CDR2 is YSYEKL in the germline V gene. The CDR3 is 16 amino acids. V was clipped by 4 bases and J by 0 bases, with 13 bases between them. CDR3 bases: TGCGCCAGCAGCCCTCGACAGCCGGATAGCAATCAGCCCCAGCATTTT. Translating gives CASSPRQPDSNQPQHF.

V and J are TRBV7-9 and TRBJ1-3; tentatively, D is TRBD1 (6 bases). Germline-derived CDR1 and CDR2 are SEHNR and FQNEAQ (reference sequence). Trimming removed 4 bases from V and 7 bases from J, with 17 bases in between. CDR3 size: 15 residues. The DNA of the CDR3 is TGTGCCAGCAGCTCAGGACAGAGTCCGGGTAACACCATATATTTT. Translated: CASSSGQSPGNTIYF. Based on the CDR3 plus reference TRBV7-9 and TRBJ1-3, the full variable domain is DTGVSQNPRHKITKRGQNVTFRCDPISEHNRLYWYRQTLGQGPEFLTYFQNEAQLEKSRLLSDRFSAERPKGSFSTLEIQRTEQGDSAMYLCASSSGQSPGNTIYFGEGSWLTVV.

The V gene is TRBV5-1, the J gene TRBJ2-2, with a weak D call TRBD2 (5 bases). The germline V and J ends were trimmed by 0 bases and 0 bases, with 15 bases remaining between them. CDR3 length: 18 residues. Germline values: CDR1 SGHRS, CDR2 YFSETQ. The CDR3 region has the DNA TGCGCCAGCAGCTTGGTGGGAGTACAACGAACGAACACCGGGGAGCTGTTTTTT. This sequence encodes CASSLVGVQRTNTGELFF. Looking up the rest from reference TRBV5-1 and TRBJ2-2 gives the full variable domain: KAGVTQTPRYLIKTRGQQVTLSCSPISGHRSVSWYQQTPGQGLQFLFEYFSETQRNKGNFPGRFSGRQFSNSRSEMNVSTLELGDSALYLCASSLVGVQRTNTGELFFGEGSRLTVL.

The chain has TRBV28 and TRBJ2-1; TRBD1 aligns across 8 bases. Germline V gives CDR1 MDHEN, CDR2 SYDVKM. J was trimmed by 2 bases and V by 5 bases; bases with no gene match: 5. This CDR3 has 15 residues. DNA for the CDR3: TGTGCCAGCAGTCCCTGGACAGGGCCCTACAATGAGCAGTTCTTC. Translating gives CASSPWTGPYNEQFF.

This clone was counted a few times. The chain is built from TRBV28 and TRBJ1-5; tentative D call: TRBD1 (5 bases). The germline V gene has CDR1 MDHEN and CDR2 SYDVKM. The V gene lost 2 bases and the J gene lost 2 bases, with 13 bases spanning the gap. The CDR3 spans 16 residues. DNA of the CDR3: TGTGCCAGCAGTTTAGCGGGGCAGTTTGGCAATCAGCCCCAGCATTTT. Amino acids: CASSLAGQFGNQPQHF.

The chain combines TRBV13 with TRBJ2-2, with D possibly being TRBD1 (6 bases). CDR3 length: 19 residues. Trimming left V 2 bases short and J 0 bases short, with 19 bases between. Germline V gene sequence: CDR1 PRHDT, CDR2 FYEKMQ (reference sequence). The CDR3 coding sequence is TGTGCCAGCAGCTTATTGCTAGGGGCAGGGGCGTCGAACACCGGGGAGCTGTTTTTT. It encodes CASSLLLGAGASNTGELFF. Filled out from reference TRBV13 and TRBJ2-2, the complete variable domain reads AAGVIQSPRHLIKEKRETATLKCYPIPRHDTVYWYQQGPGQDPQFLISFYEKMQSDKGSIPDRFSAQQFSDYHSELNMSSLELGDSALYFCASSLLLGAGASNTGELFFGEGSRLTVL.

This clone turned up a few times. The V and J genes are TRBV19 and TRBJ2-7, with 7 bases lining up with TRBD2. Looked up from germline, CDR1 is LNHDA and CDR2 is SQIVND (reference sequence). The CDR3 has 15 residues. V was pared by 4 bases and J by 1 base, with 7 bases of the junction left unmatched. The CDR3 reads CASSTSTSSSYEQYF. CDR3 nucleotides: TGTGCCAGTAGTACCTCGACTAGCAGTTCCTACGAGCAGTACTTC.

This clone was seen only a few times. This chain connects TRBV19 to TRBJ2-3, with 13 bases identical to TRBD2. Germline CDR1 reads LNHDA; CDR2 reads SQIVND (reference sequence). J lost 3 bases, V lost 5 bases, and 11 bases had no gene match. The CDR3 is 18 amino acids. CDR3 nucleotide sequence: TGTGCCAGTAGTCTTCAGCCCGGACTAGCGGGAGTAACAGATACGCAGTATTTT. Its protein is CASSLQPGLAGVTDTQYF.

This clone was recorded a few times. The chain uses TRBV27 and TRBJ1-2; D remains ambiguous. Germline V gives CDR1 MNHEY, CDR2 SMNVEV (reference sequence). Trimming pared 6 bases from V and 4 bases from J, leaving 12 bases between. The CDR3 covers 13 residues. The CDR3 spells CASSPGSSYGYTF. The CDR3 DNA follows: TGTGCCAGCAGCCCAGGCTCCTCCTATGGCTACACCTTC.

The chain uses TRBV13 and TRBJ2-7, with D unresolved. The CDR3 extends over 14 amino acids. V was pared by 5 bases and J by 4 bases, with 15 bases between. Germline V CDR1 and CDR2: PRHDT, FYEKMQ (reference sequence). CDR3 sequence: CASSPPALGYEQYF. In nucleotides, the CDR3 is TGTGCCAGCAGCCCGCCCGCCCTAGGTTACGAGCAGTACTTC.

The rearrangement joins TRBV6-1 to TRBJ2-1, with 8 bases that match TRBD2. Germline V gene data show CDR1 as MNHNS and CDR2 as SASEGT. V shed 5 bases, J shed 0 bases, and the junction held 3 bases outside the gene matches. The CDR3 totals 15 residues. CDR3 nucleotide sequence: TGTGCCAGCAGTCCCCGGGAGGGCTCCTACAATGAGCAGTTCTTC. Its protein product is CASSPREGSYNEQFF.

The chain combines TRBV28 with TRBJ1-5, with D tentatively TRBD1 (5 bases). There are 14 residues in the CDR3. Germline V gene data show CDR1 as MDHEN and CDR2 as SYDVKM. The V gene lost 5 bases and the J gene lost 0 bases, with 8 bases spanning the gap. For the CDR3, the DNA is TGTGCCAGCAGTAACAGGAATAGCAATCAGCCCCAGCATTTT. Its protein product is CASSNRNSNQPQHF. The whole variable domain, filled in from reference TRBV28 and TRBJ1-5, reads DVKVTQSSRYLVKRTGEKVFLECVQDMDHENMFWYRQDPGLGLRLIYFSYDVKMKEKGDIPEGYSVSREKKERFSLILESASTNQTSMYLCASSNRNSNQPQHFGDGTRLSIL.

This chain joins TRBV6-1 and TRBJ2-5; TRBD2 agrees at 8 bases. Germline V gene lookup returns CDR1 MNHNS and CDR2 SASEGT. V lost 2 bases to trimming and J lost 5 bases; unmatched junction nucleotides: 7. The CDR3 runs 15 residues. CDR3 DNA sequence: TGTGCCAGCAGTGAACTAGCGGGCGAAGCGGAGACCCAGTACTTC. Its protein product is CASSELAGEAETQYF.

The V gene is TRBV6-4, the J gene TRBJ2-3, with D maybe TRBD2 (6 bases). Germline loops: CDR1 MRHNA, CDR2 SNTAGT. This CDR3 is 14 amino acids long. Trimming removed 6 bases from V and 2 bases from J, with 12 bases in between. The CDR3 reads CASRPGTHTDTQYF. DNA of the CDR3: TGTGCCAGCAGACCCGGGACTCACACAGATACGCAGTATTTT.

V is TRBV5-4 and J is TRBJ1-5; 7 bases match TRBD1. The CDR3 is made up of 18 amino acids. The J segment lost 4 bases and the V segment lost 6 bases, leaving 19 bases of the junction unmatched. Germline CDR1 SGHNT, CDR2 YYREEE (reference sequence). CDR3 sequence: CASIPKESGRDRNQPQHF. CDR3 DNA: TGTGCCAGCATCCCGAAAGAATCAGGCCGGGACAGAAATCAGCCCCAGCATTTT.

The sample holds one count of this clone. V gene TRBV4-1 combines with J gene TRBJ2-5; D might be TRBD2 (6 bases). With 5 bases removed from V and 2 bases from J, the gap between germline ends came to 9 bases. This CDR3 is 13 amino acids long. CDR1 MGHRA and CDR2 YSYEKL come from the germline V gene. This CDR3 is CASSSEGQETQYF. CDR3 DNA sequence: TGCGCCAGCAGCTCGGAGGGTCAAGAGACCCAGTACTTC.

The gene calls are TRBV10-2 and TRBJ1-4; a weak D match, TRBD1 (5 bases). Germline V gives CDR1 WSHSY, CDR2 SAAADI. V lost 7 bases and J 0 bases, leaving 15 bases between the germline ends. The CDR3 spans 16 residues. This CDR3 reads CASKDPSGATNEKLFF. The CDR3 DNA is TGCGCCAGCAAAGACCCTTCGGGGGCAACTAATGAAAAACTGTTTTTT.

As to this clone: One junction end disagrees with the germline gene, perhaps due to a read error. The chain carries TRBV5-6 and TRBJ1-1; no clear D. The CDR3 is 13 amino acids. Germline V lookup: CDR1 SGHDT, CDR2 YYEEEE. CDR3 nucleotides: TGTGCCAGCAGCCTAGGAGGGAACACTGGAGCTTTCTTT. Translating gives CASSLGGNTGAFF.

The V gene is TRBV10-3, the J gene TRBJ2-1; 14 bases agree with TRBD2. The germline V gene encodes CDR1 ENHRY and CDR2 SYGVKD. Trimming cost V 0 bases and J 9 bases; bases outside gene matches: 13. This CDR3 is 19 amino acids long. CDR3 in DNA: TGTGCCATCAGTGAGTCCCACGTTCGACTAGCGGGAGGGCCAACTGAGCAGTTCTTC. Its translation is CAISESHVRLAGGPTEQFF.

The chain links TRBV9 to TRBJ2-3; possible D gene TRBD2, 6 bases. V was clipped by 4 bases and J by 3 bases, with 15 bases between them. CDR3 length: 15 amino acids. Germline-derived CDR1 and CDR2 are SGDLS and YYNGEE. CDR3: CASSPGGLVTDTQYF. CDR3 coding DNA: TGTGCCAGCAGCCCCGGGGGACTTGTTACAGATACGCAGTATTTT.

There are a few counts of this clone. The J gene is TRBJ1-2, the V gene TRBV28; D gene ambiguous. Between the trimmed V and J ends, which lost 5 bases and 4 bases, there was a span of 14 bases. The CDR3 runs to 14 residues. Germline V gene data show CDR1 as MDHEN and CDR2 as SYDVKM. The DNA of the CDR3 is TGTGCCAGCAGTCTTTCCGGGTCGATCTATGGCTACACCTTC. This translates into CASSLSGSIYGYTF.